This T cell receptor (beta chain) originates from a study of blood T cell repertoires in COVID-19. The wider study: Samples taken during acute and convalescent COVID-19 were collected in the United States, Italy and Spain. Nucleic acid was either cDNA or gDNA, and it came from T cells, B-cell-depleted T cells, or PBMCs.

CDR3 length: 15 amino acids. With 4 bases removed from V and 1 base from J, the gap between germline ends came to 13 bases. CDR1 and CDR2 (germline): MNHEY, SVGAGI. Seattle patients were enrolled during active infection and followed longitudinally. In the authors' workflow: Nucleated cell counts were estimated from reference gene primer amplification. This table comes from immunoSEQ multiplex PCR, and its TCRdb copy is limited to in-frame clones, with some not included. V, J and clone size derive from that table, while D and trimming were established from the DNA sequence. The sample consists of about 300,000 clones, roughly 91% of them appearing once.

This chain joins TRBV6-5 and TRBJ1-1, with D tentatively TRBD1 (5 bases). This clonotype was sampled from a woman younger than 45 with COVID-19, enrolled during active disease. The sample taken for sequencing was peripheral blood. The CDR3 coding sequence is TGTGCCAGCAGTTTCCAGGGCATGGGGAACACTGAAGCTTTCTTT. Amino acids: CASSFQGMGNTEAFF.